What follows is one T cell receptor (beta chain) and its context. This sample was included in a study of blood T cells in healthy people across ages. No fewer than 6 micrograms of total RNA were isolated from every sample. A second 7 to 11 cycle PCR used barcoded and J-beta primers. TCRdb itself ran the 5' RACE reads through MiXCR, one entry per CDR3 protein. Of about 730,000 distinct CDR3 sequences in the sample, roughly 47% were seen once. V was clipped by 1 base and J by 4 bases; unmatched bases: 2. This CDR3 has 14 amino acids. Germline values: CDR1 MNHEY, CDR2 SVGEGT. This clonotype was obtained from a woman aged 55-70 years in good health. This chain uses TRBV6-2 or TRBV6-3 with TRBJ1-1; 8 positions agree with TRBD1. The sample comprised blood. The CDR3 DNA reads TGTGCCAGCAGTTACTTTGGACAGGGCACTGAAGCTTTCTTT. It translates to CASSYFGQGTEAFF.